Listed below are T cell receptor beta chains from one sample, sequenced in a study of beta chain features in type 1 diabetes. The data were produced by immunoSEQ multiplex PCR, yet TCRdb's version contains in-frame clones alone and is incomplete. The data show more than 550,000 clones, with 11% to 15% seen just once and around 0.04% held by the top ten. The source material was naive CD4+ T cells from blood. Source of these receptors: a man younger than 30 with type 1 diabetes. Both conserved end residues are trimmed from each CDR3.

j_call v_call cdr3_aa
TRBJ2-7 TRBV6-6 ASTPASYEQY
TRBJ2-5 TRBV25-1 ASTSGRQPADQY
TRBJ1-2 TRBV28 ASSLSGYGYT
TRBJ2-1 TRBV9 ASSVGLAFYNEQF
TRBJ2-3 TRBV19 ASSDRAGESDTQY
TRBJ2-1 TRBV28 ASMSSYNEQF
TRBJ2-2 TRBV28 ASSPDRDTGELF
TRBJ2-7 TRBV5-4 ASSESGRFSYEQY
TRBJ2-3 TRBV4-2 ASSQDFRDGTDTQY
TRBJ1-2 TRBV29-1 SVEGAQGGYT
TRBJ1-2 TRBV27 ASSLQGFNYGYT
TRBJ2-2 TRBV7-2 ASSLLQGIFTGELF
TRBJ2-7 TRBV5-4 ATRLAGGPYEQY
TRBJ2-1 TRBV18 ASSPRRDSYNEQF
TRBJ2-5 TRBV9 ASSGKTQY
TRBJ2-2 TRBV7-2 ASSSDRGPTGELF
TRBJ2-5 TRBV7-2 ASSSSGGMKETQY
TRBJ2-6 TRBV7-8 ASSLRRDRVSLGANVLT
TRBJ1-2 TRBV6-1 ASRSHRTGMGGYT
TRBJ2-1 TRBV5-1 ASSLLSRNNEQF
TRBJ2-1 TRBV6-5 ASSSAVYQF
TRBJ2-1 TRBV5-1 ASSSGLARSIDEQF
TRBJ1-2 TRBV10-3 AIAEGSYGYT
TRBJ2-7 TRBV20-1 SALGAGQY
TRBJ2-3 TRBV5-4 ASSSTGDTDTQY
TRBJ2-1 TRBV15 ATSFHGTGAVEQF
TRBJ2-7 TRBV29-1 SVERRGGEQY
TRBJ2-3 TRBV11-2 ASSLKWGTDTQY
TRBJ2-5 TRBV9 ASSVGTSGGRETQY
TRBJ2-1 TRBV10-3 AISRPGDHEQF
TRBJ2-5 TRBV29-1 SVEQTGETQY
TRBJ1-4 TRBV5-1 ASATEKGEKLF
TRBJ2-1 TRBV30 AWKTSGSKQF
TRBJ2-7 TRBV18 ASSSSYEQY
TRBJ1-2 TRBV6-5 ASSSFAKDYGYT
TRBJ1-1 TRBV18 ASSPGQFMNTEAF
TRBJ2-3 TRBV30 AFDSGQGTHTQY
TRBJ2-6 TRBV9 AHRETGGASSGANVLT
TRBJ2-7 TRBV9 ASSVRGDEQY
TRBJ2-7 TRBV6-5 AISGTFYEQY
TRBJ1-1 TRBV6-5 AILPSAGDNTEAF
TRBJ2-2 TRBV11-2 ASSPIGQTTGELF
TRBJ2-5 TRBV19 ASSIGRQGQETQY
TRBJ2-7 TRBV4-1 ASSQRATSTSGKGYEQY
TRBJ2-5 TRBV29-1 SVVTPETQY
TRBJ1-1 TRBV25-1 ASTNSWGRGLTEAF
TRBJ1-1 TRBV6-6 ASSSYSFRGRVEAF
TRBJ2-7 TRBV7-2 ASSPRPGIYEQY
TRBJ2-5 TRBV9 ASSVETSPGLETQY
TRBJ2-1 TRBV18 ASSPSGANYNEQF
TRBJ1-3 TRBV2 AVGGGNTIY
TRBJ2-3 TRBV13 ASSLGQTGDTQY
TRBJ1-1 TRBV7-2 ASSLSAANTEAF
TRBJ2-7 TRBV4-2 ASSQESYEQY
TRBJ2-1 TRBV30 ASARGGAVNEQF
TRBJ1-2 TRBV4-3 ASSSLRGSGSYGYT